Below are 21 T cell receptor beta chains sequenced from a single sample in a study of CD8 T cells in Susac syndrome. Reverse transcription of about 0.45 to 1 ug RNA was performed with random hexamers. TCRdb processed the immunoSEQ multiplex PCR reads anew with MiXCR; each CDR3 protein has one entry. The repertoire consists of approximately 180,000 distinct CDR3 sequences, with around 95% occurring once and the leading ten covering about 0.093%. Source material: CD4+ T cells from PBMCs. The receptors shown here come from a human donor with multiple sclerosis.

The gene calls are TRBV29-1 and TRBJ1-1, with D tentatively TRBD1 (6 bases). V lost 5 bases and J lost 1, with 11 bases in between. The CDR3 is made up of 13 amino acids. Germline V lookup: CDR1 SQVTM, CDR2 ANQGSEA. In nucleotides, the CDR3 is TGCAGCGTTCTGACAGGCTCGAACACTGAAGCTTTCTTT. Its protein product is CSVLTGSNTEAFF.

The chain uses TRBV7-2 and TRBJ2-6, with unresolved D. The CDR3 loop spans 15 amino acids. Germline CDR1 SGHTA, CDR2 FQGNSA. Trimming took 1 base from V and 9 from J, leaving 13 bases between them. Here the CDR3 DNA reads TGTGCCAGCAGCTTAGGACTCGCCCCCGGCAACGTCCTGACTTTC. Translating gives CASSLGLAPGNVLTF. Full variable domain (remainder filled in from reference TRBV7-2 and TRBJ2-6): GAGVSQSPSNKVTEKGKDVELRCDPISGHTALYWYRQSLGQGLEFLIYFQGNSAPDKSGLPSDRFSAERTGGSVSTLTIQRTQQEDSAVYLCASSLGLAPGNVLTFGAGSRLTVL.

The chain links TRBV20-1 to TRBJ1-6; maybe TRBD1 (5 bases). The V end was cut by 0 bases, the J end by 7 bases, with 10 bases between. Germline V gene sequence: CDR1 DFQATT, CDR2 SNEGSKA (reference sequence). CDR3 size: 14 residues. CDR3 in DNA: TGCAGTGCTAGAGATTTCACAGGAAATTCACCCCTCCACTTT. This gives the protein CSARDFTGNSPLHF.

This clonotype was detected only once. The CDR3 sequence is CASGENEQYF. As DNA, the CDR3 is TGTGCCAGCGGGGAGAACGAGCAGTACTTC. The chain joins TRBV6-5 to TRBJ2-7; possible D gene TRBD2, 5 bases. Trimming removed 8 bases at V and 5 bases at J, with 7 bases between. Looked up from germline, CDR1 is MNHEY and CDR2 is SVGAGI. This CDR3 is 10 amino acids long.

The chain employs TRBV3-1 and TRBJ1-4, with D possibly TRBD1 on 6 matching bases. Trimming removed 3 bases from V and 3 bases from J, with 14 bases in between. From germline, CDR1 is LGHDT and CDR2 YNNKEL (reference sequence). The CDR3 covers 16 residues. CDR3 bases: TGTGCCAGCAGCCAGTGGGGCCAGGGGCCTAATGAAAAACTGTTTTTT. As protein: CASSQWGQGPNEKLFF.

The chain uses TRBV30 and TRBJ1-2; D uncertain. CDR3 length: 15 residues. The germline CDR1 and CDR2 sequences are GTSNPN and SVGIG (reference sequence). Trimming removed 6 bases from V and 5 bases from J, with 22 bases in between. CDR3 sequence (DNA): TGTGCCTGTCTCGCCCGGACCCCTTTGTTTTATGGCTACACCTTC. Amino acids: CACLARTPLFYGYTF. Supplemented by reference TRBV30 and TRBJ1-2, the full variable domain reads SQTIHQWPATLVQPVGSPLSLECTVEGTSNPNLYWYRQAAGRGLQLLFYSVGIGQISSEVPQNLSASRPQDRQFILSSKKLLLSDSGFYLCACLARTPLFYGYTFGSGTRLTVV.

The V gene is TRBV4-1, the J gene TRBJ2-3, with TRBD1 matching 8 bases. Trimming removed 1 base from V and 3 bases from J; junction bases left unmatched: 3. CDR1 and CDR2 (germline): MGHRA, YSYEKL. This CDR3 has 15 residues. CDR3 sequence (DNA): TGCGCCAGCAGCCAAGGACAGGGGAGGACAGATACGCAGTATTTT. Translating it yields CASSQGQGRTDTQYF.

The rearrangement joins TRBV20-1 to TRBJ2-3; the D is unclear. Between the trimmed V and J ends, which lost 6 bases and 1 base, there was a span of 11 bases. Germline-derived CDR1 and CDR2 are DFQATT and SNEGSKA (reference sequence). The length of the CDR3 is 13 residues. DNA of the CDR3: TGCAGTGCCCTGGCTCCGCGCACAGATACGCAGTATTTT. It is translated as CSALAPRTDTQYF.

The chain couples TRBV28 to TRBJ1-1; no firm D call. The CDR3 extends over 13 amino acids. Germline values: CDR1 MDHEN, CDR2 SYDVKM. The V gene lost 6 bases and the J gene lost 1 base, with 9 bases spanning the gap. CDR3 nucleotides: TGTGCCAGCAGCCATGACAAGAACACTGAAGCTTTCTTT. It translates to CASSHDKNTEAFF.

The chain couples TRBV18 to TRBJ1-1, with a weak D call TRBD1 (6 bases). V dropped 4 bases and J dropped 5 bases, with 11 bases sitting between them. This CDR3 has 13 amino acids. CDR1 and CDR2 from the germline V gene are KGHSH and LQKENI. The CDR3 coding sequence is TGTGCCAGCTCACACAGGGAGGGAACTGAAGCTTTCTTT. It is translated as CASSHREGTEAFF.

Notes on this clonotype: The CDR3 carries no conserved terminal phenylalanine or tryptophan, so it likely arises from a read error. Because the CDR3's place on the DNA is in doubt, the DNA is left out and the CDR3 is given as listed by TCRdb. This chain connects TRBV15 to TRBJ2-1; TRBD1, the table's D call, was not compared with the DNA. Germline loops: CDR1 LNHNV, CDR2 YYDKDF (reference sequence). The CDR3 is 10 residues long, counting both termini. The CDR3 sequence: CATSPNRGLI.

This clonotype was detected only once. The chain combines TRBV6-5 with TRBJ1-2, with a tentative D call TRBD1 (5 bases). Trimming pared 0 bases from V and 7 bases from J, leaving 12 bases between. The CDR3 has 14 amino acids. Per the germline V gene, CDR1 is MNHEY and CDR2 is SVGAGI. CDR3 coding DNA: TGTGCCAGCAGTTACTCTATCACGGGGGTTGGCTACACCTTC. It specifies CASSYSITGVGYTF.

The genes are TRBV12-3 or TRBV12-4 and TRBJ1-1, with unresolved D. The CDR3 runs to 14 residues. V was cut by 0 bases and J by 0 bases, with 5 bases left in between. CDR3 protein: CASSLALVNTEAFF. CDR3 DNA sequence: TGTGCCAGCAGTTTAGCGCTTGTGAACACTGAAGCTTTCTTT.

The CDR3, as DNA: TGTGCCAGCAGCTTCACTAGCGGGGGGCCCGCCTCCGGTGAGCAGTTCTTC. It yields the protein CASSFTSGGPASGEQFF. The chain has TRBV7-3 and TRBJ2-1; 12 bases are shared with TRBD2. CDR1 and CDR2 (germline): SGHTA, FQGTGA. The CDR3 totals 17 residues. After removal of 3 bases from V and 9 bases from J, the junction contained 12 bases not matched to a gene.

This clonotype appeared once. The chain has TRBV29-1 and TRBJ1-2; D ambiguous. This CDR3 comprises 8 residues. Germline-derived CDR1 and CDR2 are SQVTM and ANQGSEA. V was cut by 3 bases and J by 8 bases, with 1 base left in between. The CDR3 region has the DNA TGCAGCGTTGAGGGCTACACCTTC. This translates into CSVEGYTF.

The gene calls are TRBV29-1 and TRBJ2-1, with 9 bases lining up with TRBD2. V dropped 4 bases and J dropped 5; count of bases not matched to a gene: 6. The CDR3 has 14 amino acids. Germline assignment: CDR1 SQVTM and CDR2 ANQGSEA. In DNA, the CDR3 is TGCAGCGTTGCCAGGAGCGGGGGGAACAATGAGCAGTTCTTC. It yields the protein CSVARSGGNNEQFF.

V usage is TRBV20-1 and J usage is TRBJ2-7; 7 positions match TRBD1. With 6 bases clipped from V and 3 bases from J, the junction kept 8 bases outside the gene matches. CDR3 length equals 13 residues. Germline CDR1 is DFQATT and CDR2 is SNEGSKA (reference sequence). The CDR3 spells CSASSGQRYEQYF. In nucleotides, the CDR3 is TGCAGTGCCAGTTCGGGACAGCGCTACGAGCAGTACTTC.

This chain connects TRBV18 to TRBJ1-2, with TRBD1 matching 7 bases. Germline V CDR1 and CDR2: KGHSH, LQKENI. CDR3 length: 15 residues. The V segment lost 3 bases and the J segment 5 bases; nucleotides outside the gene matches: 9. DNA of the CDR3: TGTGCCAGCTCACCGAACAGGGGATTGCATTATGGCTACACCTTC. Amino acid sequence: CASSPNRGLHYGYTF.

V usage is TRBV2 and J usage is TRBJ2-5; 9 bases are a match to TRBD1. J gave up 1 base and V 8 bases, and 8 bases lay outside the gene matches. The CDR3 totals 15 residues. CDR1 and CDR2 (germline): SNHLY, FYNNEI. The CDR3: CASGRDREIQETQYF. CDR3 sequence (DNA): TGTGCCAGCGGCAGGGACAGGGAGATCCAAGAGACCCAGTACTTC.

A word on this clonotype: A read error may produce the germline difference seen at one junction end. The chain is built from TRBV28 and TRBJ1-5, with 9 nucleotides matching TRBD1. This CDR3 is 15 amino acids long. Per the germline V gene, CDR1 is MDHEN and CDR2 is SYDVKM. CDR3 residues: CASTLQGAWNQPQHF. The CDR3 bases are TGTGCCAGCACTTTACAGGGGGCCTGGAATCAGCCCCAGCATTTT.

This chain uses TRBV20-1 with TRBJ2-5; TRBD1 matches 8 bases. Germline trimming cut 5 bases from V and 3 bases from J; bases unmatched to any gene: 2. The CDR3 contains 12 residues. The germline CDR1 and CDR2 sequences are DFQATT and SNEGSKA (reference sequence). CDR3 in DNA: TGCAGTGCTTCGGACAGGGAAGAGACCCAGTACTTC. This sequence encodes CSASDREETQYF.